This entry is about one TCR beta chain. Survey-level immunoSEQ v3.0 assays were run. This table comes from immunoSEQ multiplex PCR, and its TCRdb copy is limited to in-frame clones, with some not included. The profile shows nearly 30,000 clones, approximately 90% of them singletons. These data belong to a study of long-term antiretroviral therapy in people with HIV. This CDR3 has 15 residues. Germline CDR1 and CDR2: SGHTS and YDEGEE. V lost 0 bases to trimming and J lost 4 bases, with 12 bases between them. This chain uses TRBV5-8 with TRBJ2-3, with D perhaps matching TRBD2 (5 bases). The sequence came from a man aged 50 to 60 with HIV. Sequenced here: unsorted PBMCs, sampled 3.2 years before starting antiretroviral therapy. The CDR3: CASSLDRGAADTQYF. The CDR3 nucleotides read TGTGCCAGCAGCTTGGATCGGGGAGCGGCAGATACGCAGTATTTT.